These 21 T cell receptor beta chains originate from one sample sequenced in a study of graft-versus-host responses after intestinal transplantation (dated by TCRdb to the early 2020s). This specimen's time point label, per the study, means: cells obtained before transplantation from donor or recipient. The library was prepared using the immunoSEQ multiplex PCR assay. TCRdb mirrors the immuneACCESS table, restricted to in-frame sequences. Some clones are absent from its copies; in checked studies, under half trace to an unresolved V gene, and the reason for the others is unknown. The sample table records 96,000 or so clones; 80% to 95% of these occur just once. Approximately 0.17% of the sample is in the top ten clones. The antigens of these receptors remain unknown. The sequenced sample was unstimulated CD4+ T cells sorted from spleen or lymph node cells, obtained before intestinal transplant. The receptors stem from a human donor who received an intestinal transplant.

The chain carries TRBV4-1 and TRBJ2-5; TRBD2 matches at 9 bases. Germline-derived CDR1 and CDR2 are MGHRA and YSYEKL. V shed 0 bases, J shed 4 bases, and the junction held 6 bases outside the gene matches. The CDR3 has 16 amino acids. This chain's CDR3 is CASSQDRLAVPETQYF. The CDR3 DNA is TGCGCCAGCAGCCAAGATAGACTAGCGGTTCCAGAGACCCAGTACTTC.

This chain connects TRBV11-2 to TRBJ2-7; TRBD1 is a possible D gene (5 bases). Germline V gives CDR1 SGHAT, CDR2 FQNNGV. This CDR3 is 14 amino acids long. V lost 1 base and J lost 2, with 9 bases in between. The CDR3 spells CASSLGRAPYEQYF. Here the CDR3 DNA reads TGTGCCAGCAGCTTAGGCAGGGCTCCCTACGAGCAGTACTTC. Combining the CDR3 with reference TRBV11-2 and TRBJ2-7 gives the whole variable domain EAGVAQSPRYKIIEKRQSVAFWCNPISGHATLYWYQQILGQGPKLLIQFQNNGVVDDSQLPKDRFSAERLKGVDSTLKIQPAKLEDSAVYLCASSLGRAPYEQYFGPGTRLTVT.

The gene calls are TRBV5-4 and TRBJ1-2, with 8 positions matching TRBD1. Per germline, CDR1 SGHNT and CDR2 YYREEE (reference sequence). Trimming took 4 bases from V and 10 from J; bases not matched to a gene: 12. This CDR3 region has 14 residues. The CDR3 loop is CASSPDRVTLAYTF. Written as DNA, the CDR3 is TGTGCCAGCAGCCCGGACAGGGTAACCCTAGCCTACACCTTC.

The chain links TRBV5-8 to TRBJ1-2; possibly TRBD1 for D (5 bases). This CDR3 is built from 14 residues. V shed 4 bases and J shed 9 bases, with 19 bases lying between them. CDR1 is SGHTS and CDR2 is YDEGEE in the germline V gene. Here the CDR3 DNA reads TGTGCCAGCAGCCTCCCTGGGTCAGGGTCACGCTACACCTTC. Translation gives CASSLPGSGSRYTF.

This chain uses TRBV5-1 with TRBJ2-5, with D unresolved. V was pared by 1 base and J by 1 base, with 5 bases between. This CDR3 comprises 13 residues. The germline V gene has CDR1 SGHRS and CDR2 YFSETQ. This chain's CDR3 is CASSLFVQETQYF. For the CDR3, the DNA is TGCGCCAGCAGCTTGTTCGTCCAAGAGACCCAGTACTTC.

This chain uses TRBV6-5 with TRBJ1-1; weak D call: TRBD1 (5 bases). V was pared by 6 bases and J by 8 bases, with 16 bases between. The length of the CDR3 is 13 residues. CDR1 and CDR2 (germline): MNHEY, SVGAGI. The CDR3 loop is CASSRGGIYEAFF. The CDR3 DNA sequence: TGTGCCAGCAGCCGCGGGGGGATTTACGAAGCTTTCTTT.

The V call is TRBV5-4, the J call TRBJ2-3; D remains unclear. This CDR3 is 13 amino acids long. Germline-derived CDR1 and CDR2 are SGHNT and YYREEE (reference sequence). V lost 0 bases to trimming and J lost 2 bases, with 4 bases between them. The CDR3 protein is CASSLDYTDTQYF. The CDR3 region has the DNA TGTGCCAGCAGCTTGGATTACACAGATACGCAGTATTTT.

The chain links TRBV6-6 to TRBJ1-2, with D possibly matching TRBD1 (5 bases). The germline gives CDR1 MNHNY, CDR2 SVGAGI (reference sequence). Trimming stripped 2 bases from V and 4 bases from J, with 8 bases between. The CDR3 extends over 13 amino acids. Here the CDR3 reads CASSYRGGYGYTF. CDR3 DNA sequence: TGTGCCAGCAGTTACAGGGGAGGCTATGGCTACACCTTC.

The sample holds one count of this clone. The genes are TRBV14 and TRBJ2-1, with a tentative D call TRBD1 (8 bases). CDR1 and CDR2 (germline): SGHDN, FVKESK. Between the trimmed V and J ends, which lost 3 bases and 5 bases, there was a span of 17 bases. The CDR3 has 16 amino acids. CDR3 sequence (DNA): TGTGCCAGCAGCCAGGGGAGGGACAGGATGAACAATGAGCAGTTCTTC. Protein sequence: CASSQGRDRMNNEQFF.

V and J are TRBV4-2 and TRBJ2-3, with 13 bases aligning to TRBD2. Looked up from germline, CDR1 is LGHNA and CDR2 is YNFKEQ. Losses at the gene ends were 4 bases for V and 0 bases for J; bases not matched to a gene: 1. The CDR3 totals 16 residues. The CDR3 sequence: CASSRGLAGSTDTQYF. Written as DNA, the CDR3 is TGTGCCAGCAGCCGGGGACTAGCGGGGAGCACAGATACGCAGTATTTT.

CDR3 in DNA: TGTGCCAGCAGCCAAGGAACCGGGACAGCTCGGGGCGAGCAGTACTTC. It translates to CASSQGTGTARGEQYF. The chain recombines TRBV4-2 with TRBJ2-7, with 7 bases aligning to TRBD1. The CDR3 length is 16 residues. CDR1 and CDR2 (germline): LGHNA, YNFKEQ. Trimming removed 1 base from V and 6 bases from J; junction bases left unmatched: 12.

The chain has TRBV28 and TRBJ1-5; D possibly corresponds to TRBD1 (5 bases). CDR3 length: 17 residues. Trimming took 6 bases from V and 0 from J, leaving 18 bases between them. Germline V CDR1 and CDR2: MDHEN, SYDVKM. The CDR3 nucleotides read TGTGCCAGCAGGGTCGCACAGGCCCCTTATAGCAATCAGCCCCAGCATTTT. This gives the protein CASRVAQAPYSNQPQHF.

The chain joins TRBV5-4 to TRBJ2-2; no clear D gene. Germline lookup yields CDR1 SGHNT and CDR2 YYREEE (reference sequence). Trimming left V 0 bases short and J 1 base short, with 4 bases between. The CDR3 spans 14 residues. The DNA of the CDR3 is TGTGCCAGCAGCTTGGCCTTGAACACCGGGGAGCTGTTTTTT. It is translated as CASSLALNTGELFF.

The chain couples TRBV9 to TRBJ2-2, with 7 nucleotides matching TRBD1. CDR3 length: 17 residues. V lost 0 bases and J lost 2; bases outside the gene matches: 7. CDR1 is SGDLS and CDR2 is YYNGEE in the germline V gene. This CDR3 is CASSVGGQAVNTGELFF. CDR3 bases: TGTGCCAGCAGCGTAGGAGGACAGGCGGTAAACACCGGGGAGCTGTTTTTT.

The rearrangement uses TRBV4-2 and TRBJ2-1; 11 bases align to TRBD2. This CDR3 comprises 16 residues. Per the germline V gene, CDR1 is LGHNA and CDR2 is YNFKEQ. The ends lost 1 base at V and 1 base at J; junction bases unmatched: 0. CDR3 protein: CASSQGLAGSYNEQFF. CDR3 DNA: TGTGCCAGCAGCCAAGGACTAGCGGGGTCCTACAATGAGCAGTTCTTC.

The J gene is TRBJ2-1, the V gene TRBV28, with 11 nucleotides matching TRBD2. Germline V gene data show CDR1 as MDHEN and CDR2 as SYDVKM. V lost 3 bases, J lost 6 bases, and 4 bases stayed unmatched. This CDR3 contains 15 residues. CDR3 region: CASSFALAGGNEQFF. CDR3 nucleotide sequence: TGTGCCAGCAGTTTTGCTCTAGCGGGAGGCAATGAGCAGTTCTTC.

This clone was seen only a few times. The chain carries TRBV2 and TRBJ1-3; weak D call: TRBD1 (6 bases). The CDR3 runs 15 residues. Trimming took 0 bases from V and 2 from J, leaving 8 bases between them. Germline V gives CDR1 SNHLY, CDR2 FYNNEI. The chain's CDR3 is CASSEARGAGNTIYF. For the CDR3, the DNA is TGTGCCAGCAGTGAAGCCAGGGGCGCTGGAAACACCATATATTTT.

This clone was counted once. The rearrangement uses TRBV19 and TRBJ2-2; 7 bases map to TRBD2. The CDR3 covers 18 residues. Trimming at V came to 4 bases and at J to 1 base, leaving 12 bases not matched to a gene. Germline lookup yields CDR1 LNHDA and CDR2 SQIVND (reference sequence). Written as DNA, the CDR3 is TGTGCCAGTAGTAGAGGGCCCCTCTCTAGCGGGAACACCGGGGAGCTGTTTTTT. Amino acid sequence: CASSRGPLSSGNTGELFF.

This CDR3 is CASNRGMDTEAFF. In DNA, the CDR3 is TGTGCCAGTAACAGGGGTATGGACACTGAAGCTTTCTTT. The chain joins TRBV19 to TRBJ1-1; TRBD1 matches at 7 bases. The CDR3 extends over 13 amino acids. The ends lost 7 bases at V and 3 bases at J; junction bases unmatched: 5. Looked up from germline, CDR1 is LNHDA and CDR2 is SQIVND (reference sequence).

The CDR3 nucleotides read TGTGCCAGCAGCAACCGGGACACTAATTCACCCCTCCACTTT. This gives the protein CASSNRDTNSPLHF. V usage is TRBV11-3 and J usage is TRBJ1-6; possible D gene TRBD1, 6 bases. Per germline, CDR1 SGHNT and CDR2 YENEEA. Trimming pared 5 bases from V and 6 bases from J, leaving 11 bases between. This CDR3 contains 14 residues. The entire variable domain, with the rest obtained from reference TRBV11-3 and TRBJ1-6, is as follows: EAGVVQSPRYKIIEKKQPVAFWCNPISGHNTLYWYLQNLGQGPELLIRYENEEAVDDSQLPKDRFSAERLKGVDSTLKIQPAELGDSAVYLCASSNRDTNSPLHFGNGTRLTVT.

This chain connects TRBV5-4 to TRBJ2-1, with 10 bases matching TRBD1. Losses at the gene ends were 4 bases for V and 6 bases for J; bases not matched to a gene: 10. Germline V gene lookup returns CDR1 SGHNT and CDR2 YYREEE (reference sequence). The CDR3 runs to 16 residues. The CDR3 protein is CASSSAGTGVLNEQFF. CDR3 nucleotides: TGTGCCAGCAGCAGTGCCGGGACAGGGGTCCTCAATGAGCAGTTCTTC.